This TCR beta chain was retrieved from a study of cytomegalovirus exposure and HLA in healthy donors. A remark on this clone: No antigen is known for it. Its ends do not fully match the called genes, so a read error is possible.

Study findings and constraints: A later analysis linked a missense DCLRE1C variant to TCR beta V- and J-gene trimming.

While unrecorded immune exposures were likely, the donors were nominally healthy when sampled. Primers for the PCR totalled 60 Vbeta and 13 Jbeta. Libraries were prepared by immunoSEQ multiplex PCR; TCRdb keeps only in-frame clonotypes and omits some of them. Of 150,000 to 180,000 clones listed, about 80% are singletons. The specimen sequenced was PBMCs. This receptor was obtained from a woman in her thirties or forties in good health and CMV-seronegative.

CDR3 loop: CATSGEAGQFGYTF. The CDR3 DNA sequence: TGTGCCACCAGCGGAGAAGCGGGGCAGTTCGGCTACACCTTC. V gene TRBV15 combines with J gene TRBJ1-2, with a possible D match to TRBD1 (5 bases). The CDR3 has 14 residues. CDR1 and CDR2 (germline): LNHNV, YYDKDF (reference sequence). Full variable domain (missing parts from reference TRBV15 and TRBJ1-2): DAMVIQNPRYQVTQFGKPVTLSCSQTLNHNVMYWYQQKSSQAPKLLFHYYDKDFNNEADTPDNFQSRRPNTSFCFLDIRSPGLGDTAMYLCATSGEAGQFGYTFGSGTRLTVV.